This T cell receptor beta chain is drawn from a study of T cell responses to AZD1222 COVID-19 vaccine. Broader study findings: All repertoire sampling was performed exclusively after the peak T cell response.

The germline gives CDR1 LGHNA, CDR2 YNFKEQ. The CDR3 sequence is 15 residues long. V shed 1 base, J shed 5 bases, and the junction held 3 bases outside the gene matches. Of note for this clone: The antigen is undetermined.

Produced via immunoSEQ multiplex PCR; TCRdb's table is partial and in-frame only. The data show 94,000 or so clones, roughly 90% seen once. The V call is TRBV4-2, the J call TRBJ2-7, with 12 positions matching TRBD2. The sequence was collected from an adult in good health. The sample here was peripheral blood, taken on day 0 of AZD1222 vaccination. The CDR3 nucleotides read TGTGCCAGCAGCCAAGCGACTAGCGGGAGTAACGAGCAGTACTTC. This codes for CASSQATSGSNEQYF.